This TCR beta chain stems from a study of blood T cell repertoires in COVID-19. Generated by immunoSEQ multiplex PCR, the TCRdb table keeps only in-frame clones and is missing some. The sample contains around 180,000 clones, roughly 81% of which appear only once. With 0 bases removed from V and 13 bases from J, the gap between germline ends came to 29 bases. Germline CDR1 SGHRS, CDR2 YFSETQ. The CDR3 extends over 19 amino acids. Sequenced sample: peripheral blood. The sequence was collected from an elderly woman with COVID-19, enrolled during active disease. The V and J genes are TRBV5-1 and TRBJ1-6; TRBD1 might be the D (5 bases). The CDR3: CASSLEAGSHMSRDFPLHF. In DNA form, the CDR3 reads TGCGCCAGCAGCTTGGAGGCAGGGTCCCATATGTCCCGCGATTTCCCCCTCCACTTT.